The rows below give T cell receptor beta chains drawn from one sample of a study of Ad26.COV2.S vaccination and SARS-CoV-2 variants. Sequencing was performed with immunoSEQ multiplex PCR; in TCRdb, only in-frame clones are kept and a portion is missing. The sample carries over 350,000 clones, 80% to 90% recorded once. The material was peripheral blood, obtained in a trial of Ad26.COV2.S vaccine versus placebo. The source of these receptors is a person between 18 and 59 years old who received the Ad26.COV2.S COVID-19 vaccine or a placebo. CDR3s include the opening cysteine and the closing phenylalanine or tryptophan. The D gene is left open where the match is weak. A row's size may be missing; if present it is once, few, many or a size class.

v_gene	d_gene	j_gene	abundance	CDR3nt	CDR3aa
TRBV19	TRBD2	TRBJ2-5	.	TGTGCCAGTAGTATCTCCCCGGGAGGAAATCAAGAGACCCAGTACTTC	CASSISPGGNQETQYF
TRBV10-2	TRBD1	TRBJ2-7	.	TGCGCCAGCAGAGGCTTTGAAGGGGGCGGCGAGCAGTACTTC	CASRGFEGGGEQYF
TRBV5-1	.	TRBJ2-3	.	TGCGCCAGCAGCTTGGGTCTAGTAAACCAGGGTGTCGAAGATACGCAGTATTTT	CASSLGLVNQGVEDTQYF
TRBV6-5	.	TRBJ2-5	.	TGTGCCAGCAGTTTGAGAGCGGACCAAGAGACCCAGTACTTC	CASSLRADQETQYF
TRBV6-5	.	TRBJ1-5	.	TGTGCCAGCAGTCGGGGGAAGGAGCCCCAGCATTTT	CASSRGKEPQHF
TRBV5-1	TRBD1	TRBJ1-1	.	TGCGCCAGCAGCTTGGACAGGGGGCCGGCGGCTTTCTTT	CASSLDRGPAAFF
TRBV3-1/TRBV3-2	.	TRBJ2-7	.	TGTGCCAGCAGCCTCGGACTGTCCTACGAGCAGTACTTC	CASSLGLSYEQYF
TRBV4-3	.	TRBJ1-2	.	TGCGCCAGCAGCCAAGTTGAGTACTATGGCTACACCTTC	CASSQVEYYGYTF
TRBV2	.	TRBJ1-4	.	TGTGCCAGCAGTCCGTCACAGGAGAATGAAAAACTGTTTTTT	CASSPSQENEKLFF
TRBV19	TRBD1	TRBJ1-1	.	TGTGCCAGTAGTATCGACAGGGTGAAAGTAAACACTGAAGCTTTCTTT	CASSIDRVKVNTEAFF
TRBV9	.	TRBJ1-1	few	TGTGCCAGCAGCGCCCAGGACTACCTCGACACTGAAGCTTTCTTT	CASSAQDYLDTEAFF
TRBV19	.	TRBJ1-1	.	TGTGCCAGTAGTACCACAGGGAGTTTGGCTTTCTTT	CASSTTGSLAFF
TRBV7-8	TRBD2	TRBJ2-2	few	TGTGCCAGCAGCTTCGCGGGGGGCACTAACACCGGGGAGCTGTTTTTT	CASSFAGGTNTGELFF
TRBV10-3	TRBD2	TRBJ2-5	.	TGTGCCATCAGTAAAGCCGGACTAGCGGGGAGCCAAGAGACCCAGTACTTC	CAISKAGLAGSQETQYF
TRBV24-1	TRBD2	TRBJ2-1	.	TGTGCCACCAGTGACCCCGGGACTAGCGGACTTCGGCAGTTCTTC	CATSDPGTSGLRQFF
TRBV27	TRBD1	TRBJ2-5	.	TGTGCCAGCAGGAAACAGGGGGTTGAGACCCAGTACTTC	CASRKQGVETQYF
TRBV2	.	TRBJ2-2	.	TGTGCCGGATCTGAGGGGGTGTATACCGGGGAGCTGTTTTTT	CAGSEGVYTGELFF
TRBV7-9	TRBD1	TRBJ2-7	.	TGTGCCAGCAGCTCCAGTACAGGGGACCCTAGCTACGAGCAGTACTTC	CASSSSTGDPSYEQYF
TRBV6-1	.	TRBJ1-1	.	TGTGCCAGCAGTGATGATTTTAGGGTCAAGACTGAAGCTTTCTTT	CASSDDFRVKTEAFF
TRBV27	.	TRBJ2-3	.	TGTGCCAGCAGTTTCAGTTACACAGATACGCAGTATTTT	CASSFSYTDTQYF
TRBV6-2/TRBV6-3	.	TRBJ2-5	.	TGTGCCAGCAGTTACGGAGGGGTAGGGACCCAGTACTTC	CASSYGGVGTQYF
TRBV5-1	TRBD1	TRBJ2-1	.	TGCGCCAGCAAGTGGACAGGGGAGAGTGAGCAGTTCTTC	CASKWTGESEQFF
TRBV25-1	TRBD1	TRBJ2-4	.	TGTGCCAGCAAGGACAGGGCCAACATTCAGTACTTC	CASKDRANIQYF
TRBV5-4	.	TRBJ1-1	.	TGTGCCAGCAGCTTGGCAGGAGTTTATTTCATGAACACTGAAGCTTTCTTT	CASSLAGVYFMNTEAFF
TRBV4-2	.	TRBJ1-4	.	TGTGCCAGCAGCCAAGATGAAGGTTTCTTAAGAGAAAAACTGTTTTTT	CASSQDEGFLREKLFF
TRBV7-8	.	TRBJ2-4	.	TGTGCCAGCAGCAGGGAAAACATTCAGTACTTC	CASSRENIQYF
TRBV25-1	TRBD1	TRBJ2-7	.	TGTGCCAGCAGTGAAGGGCGACAGGGGATCGAGTACGAGCAGTACTTC	CASSEGRQGIEYEQYF
TRBV7-9	.	TRBJ2-7	few	TGTGCCAGCAGCTTAGGCTACTACGAGCAGTACTTC	CASSLGYYEQYF
TRBV28	.	TRBJ2-1	.	TGTGCCAGCAGTTTAGCGGGGGCCAACAATGAGCAGTTCTTC	CASSLAGANNEQFF
TRBV19	.	TRBJ1-5	.	TGTGCCAGCTCTAAAGGGTTGAATCAGCCCCAGCATTTT	CASSKGLNQPQHF
TRBV7-8	TRBD2	TRBJ2-1	.	TGTGCCAGCACCATGAGTAGCGGGGGGGCCGGCGATGAGCAGTTCTTC	CASTMSSGGAGDEQFF
TRBV5-1	TRBD1	TRBJ2-5	.	TGCGCCAGCAGCTCGGGACAGGTGGGCCAAGAGACCCAGTACTTC	CASSSGQVGQETQYF
TRBV3-1/TRBV3-2	.	TRBJ2-1	.	TGTGCCAGCAGCCAAGATATGGTGAATGAGCAGTTCTTC	CASSQDMVNEQFF
TRBV5-1	.	TRBJ2-3	once	TGCGCCAGCTCCCCACTCCCAGGGGTGACAGATACGCAGTATTTT	CASSPLPGVTDTQYF
TRBV6-5	.	TRBJ2-7	few	TGTGCCAGCAGTTACACGGGAAGTGGGGCCTACGAGCAGTACTTC	CASSYTGSGAYEQYF
TRBV24-1	.	TRBJ2-3	.	TGTGCCACCAGTGATCACACCACAGATACGCAGTATTTT	CATSDHTTDTQYF
TRBV25-1	.	TRBJ1-3	.	TGTGCCAGCAGTGAATTGGGGGCTGGAAACACCATATATTTT	CASSELGAGNTIYF
TRBV7-6	TRBD2	TRBJ2-1	.	TGTGCCAGCAGCGTCGCTAGCGGCTACAATGAGCAGTTCTTC	CASSVASGYNEQFF
TRBV24-1	TRBD1	TRBJ2-2	.	TGTGCCACCAGTGCGGGACAGGGGATGGACACCGGGGAGCTGTTTTTT	CATSAGQGMDTGELFF
TRBV4-3	.	TRBJ1-3	.	TGCGCCAGCAGCCAAGACCAGAGCTCTGGAAACACCATATATTTT	CASSQDQSSGNTIYF
TRBV6-5	TRBD1	TRBJ2-7	.	TGTGCCAGCAGTTACTCTGGGACAGGGGATCGGGACGAGCAGTACTTC	CASSYSGTGDRDEQYF
TRBV4-1	TRBD1	TRBJ1-2	.	TGCGCCAGCAGCCAACACTACCGGGACAGGGGATATAACTATGGCTACACCTTC	CASSQHYRDRGYNYGYTF
TRBV7-9	.	TRBJ1-1	.	TGTGCCAGCAGCTTAGTTCGGTATAACACTGAAGCTTTCTTT	CASSLVRYNTEAFF
TRBV27	TRBD2	TRBJ2-5	.	TGTGCCAGCAGTTCCGGACTAGCGGGGCAAGAGACCCAGTACTTC	CASSSGLAGQETQYF
TRBV10-3	TRBD2	TRBJ2-5	.	TGTGCCATCACCAGGGAGGGAGAGACCCAGTACTTC	CAITREGETQYF
TRBV5-1	.	TRBJ2-2	.	TGCGCCAGCAGCTTAGGCAGGGAGACCGGGGAGCTGTTTTTT	CASSLGRETGELFF
TRBV7-2	.	TRBJ1-4	.	TGTGCCAGCAGCCCCCGCGGGGAATTAGGAAAACTGTTTTTT	CASSPRGELGKLFF
TRBV3-1/TRBV3-2	.	TRBJ1-2	.	TGTGCCAGCAGCCAAGATCCTCGGAACTATGGCTACACCTTC	CASSQDPRNYGYTF
TRBV10-3	TRBD1	TRBJ1-1	few	TGTGCCATCAGTGCCGAACAGGGGCGGGACACTGAAGCTTTCTTT	CAISAEQGRDTEAFF
TRBV2	.	TRBJ2-5	.	TGTGCCAGCAGTGAATACAAGACCCAGTACTTC	CASSEYKTQYF
TRBV4-1	TRBD2	TRBJ2-1	.	TGCGCCAGCAGGGGGACTAGCGGCTACAATGAGCAGTTCTTC	CASRGTSGYNEQFF
TRBV7-9	.	TRBJ1-2	.	TGTGCCAGCAGCCGAGGGAGACCGCTCTATGGCTACACCTTC	CASSRGRPLYGYTF
TRBV27	TRBD1	TRBJ1-2	few	TGTGCCAGCAGTTTATCGTCAGGGGGCGGATATGGCTACACCTTC	CASSLSSGGGYGYTF
TRBV30	.	TRBJ1-4	.	TGTGCCTGGAGTACCGAAACAAAACTGTTTTTT	CAWSTETKLFF
TRBV19	.	TRBJ1-1	.	TGTGCCAGTTTCCGAAACGTGGCAACTGAAGCTTTCTTT	CASFRNVATEAFF
TRBV29-1	.	TRBJ1-2	.	TGCAGCGATCAGGGCTATGGCTACACCTTC	CSDQGYGYTF
TRBV12-3/TRBV12-4	TRBD1	TRBJ2-7	.	TGTGCCAGCACTAAACCCGACAGGGACGAGCAGTACTTC	CASTKPDRDEQYF
TRBV6-6	.	TRBJ2-7	.	TGTGCCAGCAGTCCTCAGGCTAACGAGCAGTACTTC	CASSPQANEQYF
TRBV18	TRBD1	TRBJ1-5	.	TGTGCCAGCTCCCTCGGGACAGATAGCAATCAGCCCCAGCATTTT	CASSLGTDSNQPQHF
TRBV2	.	TRBJ2-7	.	TGTGCCAGCAGTTTTGGGAGCTCCTACGAGCAGTACTTC	CASSFGSSYEQYF